The 25 T cell receptor beta chains reported below all come from one sample, sequenced in a study of T cell responses to AZD1222 COVID-19 vaccine. Clones were sequenced by immunoSEQ multiplex PCR, and TCRdb holds only the in-frame ones, with some missing. Here the sample spans around 160,000 clones, around nine tenths being singletons. The sample here was peripheral blood, taken on day 0 of MenACWY control vaccination. The receptors shown here come from an adult in good health.

The gene calls are TRBV11-2 and TRBJ1-1, with D perhaps matching TRBD1 (5 bases). V dropped 6 bases and J dropped 5 bases, with 22 bases sitting between them. This CDR3 is built from 16 residues. Germline values: CDR1 SGHAT, CDR2 FQNNGV. This CDR3 is CASSQIRGKSGTEAFF. CDR3 DNA: TGTGCCAGCAGTCAAATCCGGGGCAAGTCGGGAACTGAAGCTTTCTTT.

Written as DNA, the CDR3 is TGTGCCAGCAGCCGAGAGACAGATGCCTACGAGCAGTACTTC. Amino acids: CASSRETDAYEQYF. The rearrangement joins TRBV11-2 to TRBJ2-7, with a weak D call TRBD1 (5 bases). V was shortened by 5 bases and J by 2 bases, with 13 bases between the two germline ends. The CDR3 has 14 amino acids. Germline-derived CDR1 and CDR2 are SGHAT and FQNNGV.

This clone showed up just once. The chain links TRBV6-5 to TRBJ2-1; D may be TRBD2 (6 bases). Germline CDR1 reads MNHEY; CDR2 reads SVGAGI. There are 14 residues in the CDR3. Trimming stripped 7 bases from V and 2 bases from J, with 12 bases between. CDR3 in DNA: TGTGCCAGCACGCTGCCGGGGGCCTACAATGAGCAGTTCTTC. Amino acid sequence: CASTLPGAYNEQFF.

This clone was seen only once. The J gene is TRBJ1-6, the V gene TRBV10-3; D remains unclear. This CDR3 is 14 amino acids long. Germline V gene lookup returns CDR1 ENHRY and CDR2 SYGVKD. Trimming cost V 6 bases and J 6 bases, with 12 bases left between them. In DNA form, the CDR3 reads TGTGCCATCAGAGCAGACCCGCCTAATTCACCCCTCCACTTT. This gives the protein CAIRADPPNSPLHF.

This clone occurred once. This chain joins TRBV7-3 and TRBJ2-1, with 11 bases identical to TRBD2. Germline CDR1 is SGHTA and CDR2 is FQGTGA. V was clipped by 0 bases and J by 4 bases; unmatched bases: 11. The CDR3 is 19 amino acids. For the CDR3, the DNA is TGTGCCAGCAGCTTAACCCCTATCGGGACTAGCGGATTATACAATGAGCAGTTCTTC. This encodes CASSLTPIGTSGLYNEQFF.

This clone was detected once. The V and J genes are TRBV18 and TRBJ1-1; D ambiguous. The CDR3 runs to 14 residues. V was cut by 3 bases and J by 2 bases, with 10 bases left in between. From germline, CDR1 is KGHSH and CDR2 LQKENI. The CDR3 loop reads CASSPGFGNTEAFF. Here the CDR3 DNA reads TGTGCCAGCTCACCTGGTTTCGGAAACACTGAAGCTTTCTTT.

This chain links TRBV15 with TRBJ2-7, with TRBD1 identical over 11 bases. Germline CDR1 LNHNV, CDR2 YYDKDF (reference sequence). J was trimmed by 2 bases and V by 1 base; bases with no gene match: 1. The CDR3 has 15 residues. The CDR3 DNA sequence: TGTGCCACCAGCAGAGCGGGACAGGGGGCCTACGAGCAGTACTTC. It encodes CATSRAGQGAYEQYF.

The chain recombines TRBV12-2 with TRBJ2-1; the D call TRBD1 from the table was never checked on the DNA. TRBV12-2 is termed a pseudogene. This CDR3 spans 18 amino acids. The CDR3 sequence: CASRLDSRGTGSEDEQFF. CDR3 in DNA: TGTGCAAGTCGCTTAGATTCCCGTGGGACAGGGTCCGAGGATGAGCAGTTCTTC.

V is TRBV6-1 and J is TRBJ1-1; tentative D call: TRBD1 (5 bases). The V end lost 3 bases, the J end lost 2 bases, and 7 bases lay between the germline ends. The CDR3 spans 13 residues. CDR1 and CDR2 from the germline V gene are MNHNS and SASEGT. CDR3 loop: CASSDRGNTEAFF. CDR3 in DNA: TGTGCCAGCAGTGACCGGGGCAACACTGAAGCTTTCTTT.

The chain is built from TRBV4-1 and TRBJ1-2; 8 nucleotides line up with TRBD1. The length of the CDR3 is 16 residues. J was trimmed by 5 bases and V by 1 base; bases with no gene match: 9. Looked up from germline, CDR1 is MGHRA and CDR2 is YSYEKL. The CDR3 nucleotides are TGCGCCAGCAGCCAAGTGGCCGGGACAGGCGTTTATGGCTACACCTTC. Protein sequence: CASSQVAGTGVYGYTF.

The chain employs TRBV6-5 and TRBJ2-2; TRBD1 or TRBD2 may be the D gene (5 bases each). From germline, CDR1 is MNHEY and CDR2 SVGAGI. The length of the CDR3 is 15 residues. Trimming removed 0 bases at V and 6 bases at J, with 11 bases between. The DNA of the CDR3 is TGTGCCAGCAGTTACTCGGGGGTTCGGGCCGGGGAGCTGTTTTTT. It encodes CASSYSGVRAGELFF.

V and J are TRBV18 and TRBJ1-2; unclear D gene. The CDR3 sequence is 12 residues long. Trimming cost V 2 bases and J 8 bases, with 9 bases left between them. Germline lookup yields CDR1 KGHSH and CDR2 LQKENI. For the CDR3, the DNA is TGTGCCAGCTCACCAGGCCCCCTGGGCTACACCTTC. Amino acid sequence: CASSPGPLGYTF.

This clone has just one count. The chain carries TRBV7-9 and TRBJ1-5; D gene unclear. Trimming pared 2 bases from V and 1 base from J, leaving 9 bases between. The CDR3 is made up of 15 amino acids. Germline CDR1 reads SEHNR; CDR2 reads FQNEAQ (reference sequence). The CDR3 reads CASSLNAASNQPQHF. CDR3 sequence (DNA): TGTGCCAGCAGCTTAAACGCGGCGAGCAATCAGCCCCAGCATTTT.

This sequence joins TRBV7-3 and TRBJ2-1; 12 bases match TRBD2. From germline, CDR1 is SGHTA and CDR2 FQGTGA. The CDR3 length is 15 residues. The V gene end was trimmed by 6 bases and the J gene end by 4 bases; junction bases not matched to a gene: 4. CDR3: CASRPTSGSYNEQFF. As DNA, the CDR3 is TGTGCCAGCAGACCGACTAGCGGGAGTTACAATGAGCAGTTCTTC.

The chain couples TRBV6-6 to TRBJ2-1; 8 bases align to TRBD2. V shed 6 bases and J 4 bases; nucleotides not matched to a gene: 8. This CDR3 has 15 amino acids. CDR1 and CDR2 from the germline V gene are MNHNY and SVGAGI (reference sequence). In DNA form, the CDR3 reads TGTGCCAGCAGCCAATTGGCGGGGGGATACAATGAGCAGTTCTTC. Translated: CASSQLAGGYNEQFF.

This clone was seen a handful of times. V and J are TRBV10-2 and TRBJ1-5; 7 positions agree with TRBD1. The CDR3 sequence is 15 residues long. Germline CDR1 and CDR2: WSHSY and SAAADI. The ends lost 0 bases at V and 5 bases at J; junction bases unmatched: 4. In nucleotides, the CDR3 is TGCGCCAGCAGTGAGTCGAGTGGGACAGATCAGCCCCAGCATTTT. It specifies CASSESSGTDQPQHF.

V and J are TRBV5-1 and TRBJ2-1, with D hard to call. CDR1 and CDR2 (germline): SGHRS, YFSETQ. V dropped 6 bases and J dropped 4 bases, with 8 bases sitting between them. The CDR3 is made up of 12 amino acids. Here the CDR3 DNA reads TGCGCCAGCAAAGAAGGGTACAATGAGCAGTTCTTC. Amino acids: CASKEGYNEQFF.

This clone occurred once. The chain recombines TRBV21-1 with TRBJ2-7; TRBD1 reflects the table's D call only, with no check against the DNA. TRBV21-1 is marked as a pseudogene. The CDR3 contains 14 residues. The CDR3 reads CASPDDTGGYEQYF. The CDR3 bases are TGTGCCAGCCCTGACGATACAGGGGGCTACGAGCAGTACTTC.

The J gene is TRBJ2-1, the V gene TRBV11-3, with D possibly matching TRBD2 (5 bases). This CDR3 region has 13 residues. The V gene's germline CDR1 is SGHNT and CDR2 YENEEA. Trimming pared 1 base from V and 15 bases from J, leaving 16 bases between. CDR3 coding DNA: TGTGCCAGCAGCTTAGCCCCACTTAGAGGGTGGTTCTTC. Translated, it gives CASSLAPLRGWFF.

This rearrangement joins TRBV14 to TRBJ1-2; TRBD1 might be the D (6 bases). Germline loops: CDR1 SGHDN, CDR2 FVKESK. Trimming stripped 4 bases from V and 7 bases from J, with 16 bases between. The CDR3 loop spans 14 amino acids. CDR3: CASSPLGGGSGYTF. CDR3 DNA sequence: TGTGCCAGCAGCCCTTTGGGGGGCGGCTCTGGCTACACCTTC.

The chain carries TRBV19 and TRBJ2-7; 9 bases agree with TRBD1. V trimming: 4 bases; J trimming: 5 bases; junction bases outside the gene matches: 9. Germline CDR1 and CDR2: LNHDA and SQIVND (reference sequence). The CDR3 sequence is 15 residues long. CDR3 region: CASSNPGQGTNEQYF. CDR3 nucleotides: TGTGCCAGTAGTAACCCGGGACAGGGAACAAACGAGCAGTACTTC. Based on the CDR3 plus reference TRBV19 and TRBJ2-7, the full variable domain is DGGITQSPKYLFRKEGQNVTLSCEQNLNHDAMYWYRQDPGQGLRLIYYSQIVNDFQKGDIAEGYSVSREKKESFPLTVTSAQKNPTAFYLCASSNPGQGTNEQYFGPGTRLTVT.

The chain employs TRBV9 and TRBJ2-1; perhaps TRBD1 as D (7 bases). Trimming left V 4 bases short and J 4 bases short, with 18 bases between. CDR3 length equals 16 residues. Looked up from germline, CDR1 is SGDLS and CDR2 is YYNGEE. This CDR3 is CASSPRAEGAYNEQFF. In DNA form, the CDR3 reads TGTGCCAGCAGCCCCCGTGCGGAGGGGGCTTACAATGAGCAGTTCTTC.

CDR3 residues: CASSRWTSVYTGELFF. The CDR3, as DNA: TGTGCCAGCAGCCGTTGGACTAGCGTTTACACCGGGGAGCTGTTTTTT. The chain uses TRBV14 and TRBJ2-2; 9 bases are a match to TRBD2. Trimming cost V 4 bases and J 3 bases; bases outside gene matches: 6. Germline CDR1 reads SGHDN; CDR2 reads FVKESK. This CDR3 is 16 amino acids long.

The V gene is TRBV27, the J gene TRBJ2-7; 7 nucleotides align to TRBD2. V dropped 6 bases and J dropped 1; count of bases not matched to a gene: 9. The CDR3 has 15 residues. Germline CDR1 reads MNHEY; CDR2 reads SMNVEV (reference sequence). The CDR3 here is CASSLRVAGSYEQYF. DNA of the CDR3: TGTGCCAGCAGCCTTCGGGTAGCGGGTTCCTACGAGCAGTACTTC.

The chain links TRBV9 to TRBJ2-2, with 9 bases aligning to TRBD2. With V trimmed by 0 bases and J by 4 bases, 4 bases remained unmatched. Looked up from germline, CDR1 is SGDLS and CDR2 is YYNGEE. This CDR3 is built from 16 residues. The CDR3 DNA follows: TGTGCCAGCAGCGTAGGCGGGAGGGCCCTCACCGGGGAGCTGTTTTTT. It specifies CASSVGGRALTGELFF.